A selection of T cell receptor beta chains follows, all from one sample in a study of cytomegalovirus exposure and HLA in healthy donors. Measured with immunoSEQ multiplex PCR; TCRdb has only the in-frame clones, and not every one. This sample has 100,000 to 150,000 clones, with around four fifths found just once. Material for sequencing was PBMCs. The receptors shown here come from a man between 25 and 39 years old in good health and CMV-seropositive. Each CDR3 is given with its conserved first and last residue. D genes are given only for firm matches. Not all rows give a size; the values are once, few, many and, for expanded clones, a class.

d_gene	v_gene	abundance	j_gene	CDR3aa	CDR3nt
NA	TRBV5-1	NA	TRBJ2-5	CASSLVAQETQYF	TGCGCCAGCAGCTTGGTGGCCCAAGAGACCCAGTACTTC
NA	TRBV5-3	NA	TRBJ1-2	CARSPGGYTF	TGTGCCAGAAGTCCGGGGGGCTACACCTTC
NA	TRBV7-2	few	TRBJ2-7	CASSLVVYEQYF	TGTGCCAGCAGCTTAGTAGTTTACGAGCAGTACTTC
NA	TRBV28	NA	TRBJ2-7	CASSLFPASYEQYF	TGTGCCAGCAGTTTATTCCCAGCGTCCTACGAGCAGTACTTC
NA	TRBV14	NA	TRBJ2-7	CASSQWGGYEQYF	TGTGCCAGCAGTCAGTGGGGAGGCTACGAGCAGTACTTC
TRBD2	TRBV2	NA	TRBJ2-3	CASKTSGGTDTQYF	TGTGCCAGCAAGACTAGCGGGGGCACAGATACGCAGTATTTT
TRBD2	TRBV19	NA	TRBJ2-3	CASSIGGLAGANTQYF	TGTGCCAGTAGTATTGGAGGACTAGCGGGAGCGAATACGCAGTATTTT
TRBD1	TRBV19	NA	TRBJ2-7	CASSTGGGVNEQYF	TGTGCCAGTTCCACAGGGGGCGGGGTTAACGAGCAGTACTTC
TRBD2	TRBV7-2	NA	TRBJ2-3	CASSLDLAGGRDTQYF	TGTGCCAGCAGCTTAGATTTAGCGGGAGGGCGGGATACGCAGTATTTT
NA	TRBV27	NA	TRBJ2-6	CASSAGRGANVLTF	TGTGCCAGCTCCGCGGGGAGGGGGGCCAACGTCCTGACTTTC
NA	TRBV28	NA	TRBJ1-6	CASSEGASPLHF	TGTGCCAGCTCGGAGGGCGCGTCACCCCTCCACTTT
TRBD2	TRBV27	NA	TRBJ2-1	CASSPAGLARNEQFF	TGTGCCAGCAGTCCTGCCGGACTAGCGAGGAATGAGCAGTTCTTC
TRBD2	TRBV7-6	NA	TRBJ2-3	CASSRLWGRADTDTQYF	TGTGCCAGCAGCCGATTGTGGGGGAGGGCAGACACAGATACGCAGTATTTT
TRBD2	TRBV28	NA	TRBJ2-1	CASSSLAGDNEQFF	TGTGCCAGCAGTTCTTTAGCGGGGGACAATGAGCAGTTCTTC
NA	TRBV4-3	NA	TRBJ2-7	CASSQDQDTEQYF	TGCGCCAGCAGCCAAGACCAGGACACCGAGCAGTACTTC
NA	TRBV10-3	NA	TRBJ1-2	CAISEGGGAYGYTF	TGTGCCATCAGTGAGGGCGGGGGAGCCTATGGCTACACCTTC
TRBD2	TRBV10-3	few	TRBJ2-1	CAISERGGAYNEQFF	TGTGCCATCAGTGAGCGGGGGGGTGCCTACAATGAGCAGTTCTTC
TRBD2	TRBV9	NA	TRBJ2-7	CASSGLAGGPGEQYF	TGTGCCAGCAGCGGACTAGCGGGAGGGCCGGGGGAGCAGTACTTC
TRBD2	TRBV11-2	NA	TRBJ2-1	CASSLDGLEDNEQFF	TGTGCCAGCAGCTTAGATGGACTAGAAGACAATGAGCAGTTCTTC
TRBD2	TRBV5-4	NA	TRBJ2-2	CASSLGTSGRTGELFF	TGTGCCAGCAGCTTAGGGACTAGCGGGAGAACCGGGGAGCTGTTTTTT
NA	TRBV7-7	NA	TRBJ2-5	CASSFSVGETQYF	TGTGCTAGCAGCTTCTCTGTCGGAGAGACCCAGTACTTC
TRBD2	TRBV7-2	NA	TRBJ2-7	CASSLGLAGTYEQYF	TGTGCCAGCAGCCTAGGACTAGCGGGCACCTACGAGCAGTACTTC
TRBD2	TRBV7-3	NA	TRBJ2-3	CASSDMGTSGGDTQYF	TGTGCCAGCAGCGACATGGGGACTAGCGGGGGAGATACGCAGTATTTT
NA	TRBV4-3	once	TRBJ1-1	CASSQDQTGLTEAFF	TGCGCCAGCAGCCAAGATCAAACGGGGTTGACTGAAGCTTTCTTT
TRBD2	TRBV5-4	NA	TRBJ2-7	CASSSPSGALYEQYF	TGTGCCAGCAGCTCCCCTAGCGGGGCACTCTACGAGCAGTACTTC
NA	TRBV28	NA	TRBJ1-5	CASSPGHIEAYSNQPQHF	TGTGCCAGCAGTCCGGGACACATAGAAGCTTATAGCAATCAGCCCCAGCATTTT
NA	TRBV2	NA	TRBJ1-2	CASSVTETYGYTF	TGTGCCAGCAGCGTGACAGAAACCTATGGCTACACCTTC
TRBD1	TRBV27	NA	TRBJ2-1	CASSLWDRGRNEQFF	TGTGCCAGCAGTTTATGGGACAGGGGGCGTAATGAGCAGTTCTTC